These 8 T cell receptor beta chains were all obtained from the same sample, sequenced in a study of cytomegalovirus exposure and HLA in healthy donors. The PCR employed 60 Vbeta primers together with 13 Jbeta primers. Repertoires were generated with immunoSEQ multiplex PCR, while TCRdb's copy carries only in-frame clones and drops some. The sample yields 180,000 or so clones, around 80% seen once. Sample: PBMCs. Receptors were obtained from a woman in her thirties or forties in good health and CMV-seropositive.

V usage is TRBV10-3 and J usage is TRBJ2-3; D is undetermined. Germline CDR1 is ENHRY and CDR2 is SYGVKD. CDR3 length: 12 amino acids. V lost 0 bases and J 4 bases, leaving 2 bases between the germline ends. The CDR3 DNA reads as TGTGCCATCAGTGAGTCCTCAGATACGCAGTATTTT. Protein: CAISESSDTQYF.

This rearrangement joins TRBV11-3 to TRBJ2-2; 8 bases match TRBD2. V shed 5 bases, J shed 2 bases, and the junction held 16 bases outside the gene matches. The CDR3 is 19 amino acids. CDR1 and CDR2 (germline): SGHNT, YENEEA. The CDR3 bases are TGTGCCAGCAGCAACCCCCGGACTAGCTTATCCTCAAACACCGGGGAGCTGTTTTTT. Amino acid sequence: CASSNPRTSLSSNTGELFF.

The V and J genes are TRBV18 and TRBJ2-1, with no clear D. Trimming cost V 2 bases and J 9 bases, with 8 bases left between them. The germline V gene has CDR1 KGHSH and CDR2 LQKENI. The CDR3 sequence is 12 residues long. Here the CDR3 reads CASSPEVGEQFF. The CDR3 DNA is TGTGCCAGCTCACCAGAAGTCGGTGAGCAGTTCTTC.

V is TRBV10-3 and J is TRBJ1-1; 8 bases map to TRBD1. There are 19 residues in the CDR3. V was pared by 2 bases and J by 0 bases, with 14 bases of the junction left unmatched. The germline V gene has CDR1 ENHRY and CDR2 SYGVKD. CDR3: CAISEGLGQGERMNTEAFF. DNA for the CDR3: TGTGCCATCAGTGAGGGACTAGGACAGGGCGAAAGAATGAACACTGAAGCTTTCTTT.

Only one count was recorded for this clone. The V call is TRBV19, the J call TRBJ2-7; 11 nucleotides agree with TRBD1. The V and J ends lost 6 bases and 3 bases, in that order; junction bases with no gene match: 4. CDR3 length: 14 residues. Germline V gene data show CDR1 as LNHDA and CDR2 as SQIVND (reference sequence). CDR3 nucleotide sequence: TGTGCCAGTAGATCCGGGACAGGGGGCTACGAGCAGTACTTC. Protein product: CASRSGTGGYEQYF.

This clone has a single count. The chain carries TRBV11-2 and TRBJ2-1; weak D call: TRBD2 (6 bases). The CDR3 consists of 14 residues. Trimming removed 8 bases from V and 6 bases from J, with 17 bases in between. Per germline, CDR1 SGHAT and CDR2 FQNNGV. CDR3 protein: CASQTREISNEQFF. The CDR3 nucleotides read TGTGCCAGCCAGACCCGGGAGATCAGCAATGAGCAGTTCTTC.

The chain combines TRBV6-6 with TRBJ1-3; 9 nucleotides line up with TRBD1. The CDR3 contains 15 residues. V shed 11 bases and J 4 bases; nucleotides not matched to a gene: 12. Germline lookup yields CDR1 MNHNY and CDR2 SVGAGI (reference sequence). CDR3 DNA sequence: TGTGCCGCCCAGGGACAGGGATTCACCGGAAACACCATATATTTT. Translating gives CAAQGQGFTGNTIYF.

The chain recombines TRBV7-8 with TRBJ1-2; D uncertain. Germline V gene lookup returns CDR1 SGHVS and CDR2 FQNEAQ. V was shortened by 0 bases and J by 7 bases, with 15 bases between the two germline ends. There are 15 residues in the CDR3. The CDR3 nucleotides read TGTGCCAGCAGCTTAGCGGAGGTCCCTTCTGCTGGCTACACCTTC. Protein: CASSLAEVPSAGYTF.